Listed below are T cell receptor beta chains from one sample, sequenced in a study of T cells in localized non-small cell lung cancer. Sequencing used immunoSEQ multiplex PCR; TCRdb keeps in-frame clones, though not all of them. Found here are roughly 53,000 clones, 80% to 85% of them singletons; the top ten hold roughly a sixth. Material: peripheral blood mononuclear cells, obtained before any cancer treatment. The receptors derive from a man aged 40-75 years with stage III lung adenocarcinoma. CDR3s include the opening cysteine and the closing phenylalanine or tryptophan. A D gene is named only where the DNA matches it firmly. Expanded clones get a size class; other rows say once, few or many, or leave the size out.

>TRBV29-1|.|few|TRBJ1-1
TGCAGCGCTTCAGGGGATGGAACTGAAGCTTTCTTT
CSASGDGTEAFF
>TRBV18|.|.|TRBJ2-1
TGTGCCAGCTCACACGGACCTTACAATGAGCAGTTCTTC
CASSHGPYNEQFF
>TRBV10-3|TRBD1|once|TRBJ2-7
TGTGCCATCAGTGACCCCCCGGGACAGCACTACGAGCAGTACTTC
CAISDPPGQHYEQYF
>TRBV2|.|.|TRBJ2-3
TGTGCCGTGGCCGCGACAGATCCGACAGATACGCAGTATTTT
CAVAATDPTDTQYF
>TRBV10-3|.|.|TRBJ1-5
TGTGCCATCACCCGGGACCTAAATCAGCCCCAGCATTTT
CAITRDLNQPQHF
>TRBV5-3|TRBD1|.|TRBJ1-2
TGTGCCAGAAGCGATGGACAGGGGGCAGCTGGCTACACCTTC
CARSDGQGAAGYTF
>TRBV9|TRBD1|.|TRBJ1-4
TGTGCCAGCAGCGTAGCTGATAGGACAGGGAGAGAAAAACTGTTTTTT
CASSVADRTGREKLFF
>TRBV2|.|.|TRBJ2-2
TGTGCCAGCAGTGAAGCATATCAGGCTGGAACCGGGGAGCTGTTTTTT
CASSEAYQAGTGELFF
>TRBV18|.|.|TRBJ2-5
TGTGCCAGCTCACCAAGGACCGAAGAGACCCAGTACTTC
CASSPRTEETQYF
>TRBV4-2|.|.|TRBJ2-1
TGTGCCAGCAGCCAAGATACCGGTTCGGAGCAGTTCTTC
CASSQDTGSEQFF
>TRBV5-1|.|.|TRBJ1-4
TGCGCCAGCAGCTTGGACACTTTTAATGAAAAACTGTTTTTT
CASSLDTFNEKLFF
>TRBV9|TRBD1|few|TRBJ2-7
TGTGCCAGCAGCCCCGACCGGACAGGGCTATCCTACGAGCAGTACTTC
CASSPDRTGLSYEQYF
>TRBV30|.|.|TRBJ2-2
TGTGCCTGGACGGAGAACACCGGGGAGCTGTTTTTT
CAWTENTGELFF
>TRBV30|.|.|TRBJ1-1
TGTGCCTGGGAACTCTTAGGAGGGCGGGCTGAAGCTTTCTTT
CAWELLGGRAEAFF
>TRBV11-2|TRBD2|.|TRBJ2-3
TGTGCCAGCAGCTTAAGTCTAGCGGGAGGGACAGATACGCAGTATTTT
CASSLSLAGGTDTQYF
>TRBV6-5|.|.|TRBJ2-7
TGTGCCAGCAGCCGACAGATCTATAGCGAGCAGTACTTC
CASSRQIYSEQYF
>TRBV11-3|TRBD1|.|TRBJ2-7
TGTGCCAGCAGCTATGAGGGGGCGGTCCTCTCCTACGAGCAGTACTTC
CASSYEGAVLSYEQYF